This T cell receptor beta chain was sequenced during a study of blood T cells in healthy people across ages. No fewer than 5 micrograms of total RNA were isolated from every sample. Through a sample-barcoded 5' primer and a J-beta primer mix, a second PCR was run for about 7 to 12 cycles. TCRdb fed the 5' RACE reads into MiXCR, producing one record per CDR3 protein. Here the sample spans 590,000 or so distinct CDR3 sequences, approximately 30% being singletons. About this clonotype: A much larger clone is a single base away; this may be a read error.

The sample consisted of blood. The TCR sequence derives from an elderly woman in good health.

The chain's CDR3 is CSASSLQGSNYGYTF. The CDR3 DNA reads TGCAGTGCTAGTTCTCTGCAGGGGTCTAACTATGGCTACACCTTC. The rearrangement joins TRBV20-1 to TRBJ1-2; tentative D call: TRBD1 (6 bases). Germline CDR1 DFQATT, CDR2 SNEGSKA (reference sequence). CDR3 length: 15 amino acids. With 3 bases removed from V and 0 bases from J, the gap between germline ends came to 14 bases.